Below, one T cell receptor beta chain is given with its context. The data originate from a study of shared T cell receptors in the human thymus. The CDR3 is 14 amino acids. The V and J ends lost 6 bases and 3 bases respectively, with 14 bases between them. Germline CDR1 reads LNHDA; CDR2 reads SQIVND (reference sequence). The assay was immunoSEQ multiplex PCR, and TCRdb's table has in-frame clones only and misses some. The repertoire holds about 710,000 clones, with roughly 86% as singletons. These same records also appear under a second study, on human thymus T cells. According to that study: Unrelated people showed highly overlapping thymic repertoires, related research reported.

The sequenced sample consisted of thymocytes. The chain combines TRBV19 with TRBJ1-2; D perhaps matches TRBD1 (5 bases). The sequence was obtained from a boy in the first two years of life with a congenital heart defect. The CDR3 nucleotides are TGTGCCAGTAGCCCCAGGGAAAACGACTATGGCTACACCTTC. Its protein product is CASSPRENDYGYTF.